This T cell receptor beta chain emerged from a study of blood T cells in healthy people across ages. A few counts support this clonotype. The antigen is unknown. Findings of the study overall: Comparison with aged donors showed that long-lived donors had more naive CD4+ cells and higher diversity.

This CDR3 is built from 13 residues. V was trimmed by 1 base and J by 0 bases, leaving 5 bases between them. Per the germline V gene, CDR1 is SGHRS and CDR2 is YFSETQ. A second PCR of about 7 to 12 cycles used a sample-barcoded 5' primer and a J-beta primer mix. Tagging of each cDNA molecule was performed by a template-switch adaptor with 12 random nucleotides. TCRdb passed the 5' RACE reads through MiXCR, listing each CDR3 protein once. The profile covers approximately 800,000 distinct CDR3 sequences, with about half appearing a single time and 15% to 20% taken by the ten largest. V gene TRBV5-1 combines with J gene TRBJ2-7; D call uncertain. This TCR was sampled from a man aged 80 or over in good health. The sample was blood. CDR3 region: CASSLTFSYEQYF. DNA of the CDR3: TGCGCCAGCAGCTTGACTTTCTCCTACGAGCAGTACTTC.